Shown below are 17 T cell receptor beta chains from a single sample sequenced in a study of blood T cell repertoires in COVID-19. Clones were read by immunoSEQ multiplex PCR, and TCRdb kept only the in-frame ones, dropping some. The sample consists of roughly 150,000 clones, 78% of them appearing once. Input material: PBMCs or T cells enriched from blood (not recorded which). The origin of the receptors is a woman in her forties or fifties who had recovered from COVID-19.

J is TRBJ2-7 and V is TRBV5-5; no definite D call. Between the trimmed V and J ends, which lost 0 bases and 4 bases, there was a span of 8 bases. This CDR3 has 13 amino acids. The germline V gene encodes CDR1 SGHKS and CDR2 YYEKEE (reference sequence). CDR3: CASSLDPIYEQYF. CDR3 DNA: TGTGCCAGCAGCTTGGATCCAATTTACGAGCAGTACTTC.

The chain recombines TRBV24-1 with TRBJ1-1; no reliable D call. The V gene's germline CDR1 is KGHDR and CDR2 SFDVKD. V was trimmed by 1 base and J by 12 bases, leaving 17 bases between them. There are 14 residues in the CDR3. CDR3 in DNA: TGTGCCACCAGTGATTTACCCGGGGTCCGGGGAACTTTCTTT. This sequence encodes CATSDLPGVRGTFF.

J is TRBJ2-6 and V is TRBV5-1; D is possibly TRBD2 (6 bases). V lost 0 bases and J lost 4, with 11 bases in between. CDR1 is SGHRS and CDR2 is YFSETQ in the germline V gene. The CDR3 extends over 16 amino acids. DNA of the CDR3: TGCGCCAGCAGCTTGGCCGCGGGGAACGGGGCCAACGTCCTGACTTTC. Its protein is CASSLAAGNGANVLTF.

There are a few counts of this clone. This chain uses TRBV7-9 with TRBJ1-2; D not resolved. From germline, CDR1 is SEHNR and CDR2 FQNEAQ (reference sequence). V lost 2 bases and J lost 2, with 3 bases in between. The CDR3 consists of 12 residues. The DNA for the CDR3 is TGTGCCAGCAGCTTATCAAACTATGGCTACACCTTC. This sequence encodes CASSLSNYGYTF.

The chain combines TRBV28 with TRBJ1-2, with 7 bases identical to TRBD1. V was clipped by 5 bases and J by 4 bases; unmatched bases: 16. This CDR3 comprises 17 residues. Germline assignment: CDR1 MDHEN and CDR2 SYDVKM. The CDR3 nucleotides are TGTGCCAGCAGTATGGGTAGGGGGCTTACCGACCCCTATGGCTACACCTTC. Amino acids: CASSMGRGLTDPYGYTF.

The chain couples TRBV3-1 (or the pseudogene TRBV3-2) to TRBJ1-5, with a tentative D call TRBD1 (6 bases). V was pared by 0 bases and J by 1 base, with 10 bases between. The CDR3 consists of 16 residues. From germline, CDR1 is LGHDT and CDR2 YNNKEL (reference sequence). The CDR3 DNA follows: TGTGCCAGCAGCCAAGATCCAGGGGCGAGCAATCAGCCCCAGCATTTT. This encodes CASSQDPGASNQPQHF.

CDR3 DNA: TGTGCCAGCAACCGGGACAGGGTGAATGAAAAACTGTTTTTT. This codes for CASNRDRVNEKLFF. The genes are TRBV28 and TRBJ1-4; TRBD1 matches 9 bases. V dropped 7 bases and J dropped 5; count of bases not matched to a gene: 5. CDR3 length: 14 residues. CDR1 MDHEN and CDR2 SYDVKM come from the germline V gene.

In DNA form, the CDR3 reads TGTGCCAGCAGCCAAGTGAGCGGGGGGTGGAGCACAGATACGCAGTATTTT. Translated, it gives CASSQVSGGWSTDTQYF. The genes are TRBV3-1 (or the pseudogene TRBV3-2) and TRBJ2-3; 9 nucleotides align to TRBD2. Germline assignment: CDR1 LGHDT and CDR2 YNNKEL (reference sequence). V trimming: 1 base; J trimming: 0 bases; junction bases outside the gene matches: 5. The CDR3 runs to 17 residues.

In DNA form, the CDR3 reads TGTGCCAGCAGCTTAGGACAGCTTCAATCCAAACTGTTTTTT. Protein product: CASSLGQLQSKLFF. V gene TRBV5-6 combines with J gene TRBJ1-4, with a possible D match to TRBD1 (6 bases). CDR1 is SGHDT and CDR2 is YYEEEE in the germline V gene. V gave up 2 bases and J gave up 11 bases, with 16 bases separating them. This CDR3 is built from 14 residues.

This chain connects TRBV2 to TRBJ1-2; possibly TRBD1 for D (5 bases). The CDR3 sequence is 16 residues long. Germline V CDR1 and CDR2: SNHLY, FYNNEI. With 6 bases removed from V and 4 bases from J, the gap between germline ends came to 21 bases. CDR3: CASSVRGALQIYGYTF. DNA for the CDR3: TGTGCCAGCAGCGTTAGGGGCGCGCTGCAAATCTATGGCTACACCTTC.

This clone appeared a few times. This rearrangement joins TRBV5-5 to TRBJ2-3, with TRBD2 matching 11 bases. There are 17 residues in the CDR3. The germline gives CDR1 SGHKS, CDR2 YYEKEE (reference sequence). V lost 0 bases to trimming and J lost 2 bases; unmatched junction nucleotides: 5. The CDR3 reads CASSLGLAGGFTDTQYF. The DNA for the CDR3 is TGTGCCAGCAGCTTGGGGCTAGCGGGGGGTTTCACAGATACGCAGTATTTT.

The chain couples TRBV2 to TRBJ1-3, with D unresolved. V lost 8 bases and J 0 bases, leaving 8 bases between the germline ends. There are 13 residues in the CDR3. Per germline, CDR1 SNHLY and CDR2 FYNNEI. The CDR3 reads CASHRFSGNTIYF. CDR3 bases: TGTGCCAGCCATAGATTCTCTGGAAACACCATATATTTT.

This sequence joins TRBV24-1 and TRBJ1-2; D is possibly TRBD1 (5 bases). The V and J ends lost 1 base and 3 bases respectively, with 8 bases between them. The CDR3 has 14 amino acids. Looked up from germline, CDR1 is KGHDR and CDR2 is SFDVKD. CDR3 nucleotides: TGTGCCACCAGTGATTTACTGACAGACTATGGCTACACCTTC. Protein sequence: CATSDLLTDYGYTF.

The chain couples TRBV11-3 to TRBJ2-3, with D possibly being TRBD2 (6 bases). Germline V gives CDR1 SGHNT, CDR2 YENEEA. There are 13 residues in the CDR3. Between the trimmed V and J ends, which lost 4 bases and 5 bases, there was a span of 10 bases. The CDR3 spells CASSSSTRDTQYF. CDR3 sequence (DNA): TGTGCCAGCAGCTCGTCGACTAGAGATACGCAGTATTTT.

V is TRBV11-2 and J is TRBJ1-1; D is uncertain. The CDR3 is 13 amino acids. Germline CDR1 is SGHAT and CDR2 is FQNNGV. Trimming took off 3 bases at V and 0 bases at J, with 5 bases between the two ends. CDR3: CASSLRLNTEAFF. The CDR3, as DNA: TGTGCCAGCAGCTTGAGGCTGAACACTGAAGCTTTCTTT.

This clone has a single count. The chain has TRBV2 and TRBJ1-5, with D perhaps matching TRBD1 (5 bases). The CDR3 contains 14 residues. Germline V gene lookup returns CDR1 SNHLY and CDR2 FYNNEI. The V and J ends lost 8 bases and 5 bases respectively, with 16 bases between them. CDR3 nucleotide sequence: TGTGCCAGCGGAGCAGACAGCCGATATCAGCCCCAGCATTTT. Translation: CASGADSRYQPQHF. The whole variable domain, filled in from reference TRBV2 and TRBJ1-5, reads EPEVTQTPSHQVTQMGQEVILRCVPISNHLYFYWYRQILGQKVEFLVSFYNNEISEKSEIFDDQFSVERPDGSNFTLKIRSTKLEDSAMYFCASGADSRYQPQHFGDGTRLSIL.

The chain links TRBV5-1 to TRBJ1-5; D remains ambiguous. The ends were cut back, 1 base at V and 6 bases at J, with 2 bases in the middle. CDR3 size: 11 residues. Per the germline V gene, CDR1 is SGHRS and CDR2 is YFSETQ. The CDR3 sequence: CASSLRQPQHF. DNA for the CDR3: TGCGCCAGCAGCTTGCGTCAGCCCCAGCATTTT.